These T cell receptor beta chains were read from a single sample in a study of beta chain features in type 1 diabetes. The method was immunoSEQ multiplex PCR; TCRdb's version includes in-frame clones alone and lacks a portion of them. The sample records 330,000 or so clones, around 12% being singletons. What was sequenced was naive CD4+ T cells from blood. These TCRs come from a woman under 30 with type 1 diabetes. CDR3s include the opening cysteine and the closing phenylalanine or tryptophan. The D gene is left open where the match is weak. Some rows have no size entry. The others give once, few or many, or a class for an expanded clone.

size | J | V | D | DNA | CDR3
- | TRBJ1-2 | TRBV18 | TRBD1 | TGTGCCAGCTCACAGGGGACAGATAACTATGGCTACACCTTC | CASSQGTDNYGYTF
- | TRBJ2-1 | TRBV4-3 | - | TGCGCCAGCAGCCAAGCCGTCCGCGCCTCCTACAATGAGCAGTTCTTC | CASSQAVRASYNEQFF
few | TRBJ1-1 | TRBV29-1 | - | TGCAGCGTCGCCGGGACATTGATCCCTGAAGCTTTCTTT | CSVAGTLIPEAFF
- | TRBJ2-7 | TRBV9 | - | TGTGCCAGCAGCGGGCCCCTCAGCAGGGGCGTCACCTACGAGCAGTACTTC | CASSGPLSRGVTYEQYF
few | TRBJ1-2 | TRBV7-2 | - | TGTGCCAGCAGCTTAGGCCAGGTTCGTAACTATGGCTACACCTTC | CASSLGQVRNYGYTF
- | TRBJ2-3 | TRBV19 | TRBD2 | TGTGCCAGTACCGCGACTAGCCCAGATACGCAGTATTTT | CASTATSPDTQYF
- | TRBJ1-6 | TRBV14 | - | TGTGCCAGCAGCCAAGAGGGGGCGGTTTCACCCCTCCACTTT | CASSQEGAVSPLHF
few | TRBJ2-3 | TRBV30 | - | TGTGCCTGGAGTGTAGGGGCCTACGCGCAGTATTTT | CAWSVGAYAQYF
few | TRBJ2-7 | TRBV6-5 | TRBD2 | TGTGCCAGCCTCGGGACTAGCGGGGGCTACGAGCAGTACTTC | CASLGTSGGYEQYF
few | TRBJ2-3 | TRBV7-9 | TRBD2 | TGTGCCAGCAGCGCGACTAGCGGGAGGGCAGATACGCAGTATTTT | CASSATSGRADTQYF
- | TRBJ2-1 | TRBV11-2 | TRBD2 | TGTGCCAGCGGTAGAGCGGGGGCGCGGAATGAGCAGTTCTTC | CASGRAGARNEQFF
- | TRBJ2-2 | TRBV18 | TRBD2 | TGTGCCAGCTCACCACGACTAGCGGTTAACACCGGGGAGCTGTTTTTT | CASSPRLAVNTGELFF
- | TRBJ1-4 | TRBV29-1 | - | TGCAGCGTTGGGGGGCGGCTTAATGAAAAACTGTTTTTT | CSVGGRLNEKLFF
few | TRBJ2-5 | TRBV7-3 | TRBD1 | TGTGCCAGCAGCCCGGGGACAGGGGGCGAGACCCAGTACTTC | CASSPGTGGETQYF
few | TRBJ2-7 | TRBV18 | - | TGTGCCAGCTCCCAGCGGGTTGGGGACAGCTTGTACGAGCAGTACTTC | CASSQRVGDSLYEQYF
- | TRBJ2-1 | TRBV28 | TRBD2 | TGTGCCAGCAGTTTATTAGTCCCTAGCGGGAGCCGAGGGGAGTTCTTC | CASSLLVPSGSRGEFF
few | TRBJ2-3 | TRBV20-1 | - | TGCAGTGCTAGTCTCCTGGATACGCAGTATTTT | CSASLLDTQYF
- | TRBJ1-1 | TRBV28 | - | TGTGCCAGCAGTTTAGCAGGGCGGGGAGCTTTCTTT | CASSLAGRGAFF
- | TRBJ1-6 | TRBV9 | TRBD1 | TGTGCCAGCAGCGTAGAGGGACAGGGGAATTCACCCCTCCACTTT | CASSVEGQGNSPLHF
few | TRBJ2-3 | TRBV5-1 | TRBD2 | TGCGCCAGCAGCTTGCGGGGACTAGCGGGGGGGAGCACAGATACGCAGTATTTT | CASSLRGLAGGSTDTQYF
- | TRBJ1-2 | TRBV18 | - | TGTGCCAGCTCACCCCGGGAGACTTCGCCTAACTATGGCTACACCTTC | CASSPRETSPNYGYTF
- | TRBJ2-3 | TRBV11-3 | TRBD1 | TGTGCCAGCAGCTCCAGGACAGGGACAGATACGCAGTATTTT | CASSSRTGTDTQYF
few | TRBJ1-2 | TRBV18 | - | TGTGCCAGCGCGATACAGGGAACTTATGGCTACACCTTC | CASAIQGTYGYTF
- | TRBJ2-5 | TRBV7-2 | - | TGTGCCAGCAGCTTAGGCGGGACGTTGCAAGAGACCCAGTACTTC | CASSLGGTLQETQYF
- | TRBJ2-1 | TRBV5-4 | TRBD2 | TGTGCCAGCAGCCAGGGGGGACTAGCGAATGAGCAGTTCTTC | CASSQGGLANEQFF
- | TRBJ1-2 | TRBV29-1 | - | TGCAGCGTCGAGGCCAGGGCAGGCACCTTC | CSVEARAGTF
- | TRBJ1-2 | TRBV4-3 | TRBD1 | TGCGCCAGCAGCCAAGATTCAGGGGGCTATGGCTACACCTTC | CASSQDSGGYGYTF
- | TRBJ1-2 | TRBV7-8 | - | TGTGCCAGCAGCTTACGGAACTATGGCTACACCTTC | CASSLRNYGYTF
- | TRBJ2-5 | TRBV4-2 | TRBD1 | TGTGCCAGCAGCCAAGGGACAGGGATCCCCCAAGAGACCCAGTACTTC | CASSQGTGIPQETQYF
few | TRBJ2-7 | TRBV11-2 | TRBD1 | TGTGCCAGCAGCAGAGGACAGGGGGTCTACGAGCAGTACTTC | CASSRGQGVYEQYF
- | TRBJ1-3 | TRBV15 | TRBD1 | TGTGCCACCAGAACACAGGGGGGAGGAAACACCATATATTTT | CATRTQGGGNTIYF
few | TRBJ2-5 | TRBV9 | - | TGTGCCAGCAGCGCTGACCAAGAGACCCAGTACTTC | CASSADQETQYF
- | TRBJ2-3 | TRBV5-1 | TRBD1 | TGCGCCAGCAGCGCAACTGGGACAGGGGGCTTAGATACGCAGTATTTT | CASSATGTGGLDTQYF
- | TRBJ1-4 | TRBV29-1 | - | TGCAGCGTTGTCGGCCAGGCGGGTGAAAAACTGTTTTTT | CSVVGQAGEKLFF
few | TRBJ1-3 | TRBV29-1 | - | TGCAGCGTTGCGTTACAGGGATACTCTGGAAACACCATATATTTT | CSVALQGYSGNTIYF
- | TRBJ2-3 | TRBV10-3 | - | TGTGCCATGGGGGGAGCCCACCGCACAGATACGCAGTATTTT | CAMGGAHRTDTQYF
- | TRBJ2-5 | TRBV5-1 | TRBD2 | TGCGCCAGCAGAATGAACGCGGGGGAATTGGAGACCCAGTACTTC | CASRMNAGELETQYF
- | TRBJ2-5 | TRBV27 | - | TGTGCCAGCAGTGACTGGCAAGAGACCCAGTACTTC | CASSDWQETQYF
- | TRBJ2-1 | TRBV11-3 | TRBD2 | TGTGCCAGCAGTCGCGCGCAGCGGGGAGTGAATGAGCAGTTCTTC | CASSRAQRGVNEQFF
few | TRBJ2-7 | TRBV6-5 | - | TGTGCCAGCAGTTACTCGTACGACAGTTCCTACGAGCAGTACTTC | CASSYSYDSSYEQYF
- | TRBJ1-1 | TRBV14 | TRBD1 | TGTGCCAGCAGCCCACATGAGACAGGGTTCGCCACTGAAGCTTTCTTT | CASSPHETGFATEAFF
- | TRBJ2-7 | TRBV5-4 | TRBD1 | TGTGCCAGCAGGGACGACAGGGTCGGCGAGCAGTACTTC | CASRDDRVGEQYF
- | TRBJ1-5 | TRBV29-1 | - | TGCAGCGTCTTAACATCCGACAGAAATCAGCCCCAGCATTTT | CSVLTSDRNQPQHF
- | TRBJ2-7 | TRBV14 | TRBD1 | TGTGCCAGCAGCCCGCGACAGGGGACCTACGAGCAGTACTTC | CASSPRQGTYEQYF
- | TRBJ2-2 | TRBV5-1 | TRBD1 | TGCGCCAGCAGCAGGACAGGGGGACTCCCAGCCGGCGGGGAGCTGTTTTTT | CASSRTGGLPAGGELFF